A single sample is the source of the 23 T cell receptor beta chains below, sequenced in a study of shared clonotypes between healthy human individuals. This table comes from immunoSEQ multiplex PCR, and its TCRdb copy is limited to in-frame clones, with some not included. The sample has roughly 2.5 million clones, approximately 94% seen once; the top ten hold around 0.14%. Sequenced material: naive CD4+ T cells sorted from blood. Subset noted: CD45RA+ positively selected. All receptors come from a man aged 18-30 years in good health.

The gene calls are TRBV11-2 and TRBJ2-1; TRBD2 might be the D (6 bases). CDR1 is SGHAT, CDR2 FQNNGV, per germline. V shed 0 bases and J shed 9 bases, with 18 bases lying between them. This CDR3 is built from 16 residues. The CDR3 DNA follows: TGTGCCAGCAGCTTAGAAGTAGCGGTAATGAATATTGAGCAGTTCTTC. Translation gives CASSLEVAVMNIEQFF.

This chain joins TRBV28 and TRBJ1-2; the D gene is possibly TRBD1 (5 bases). V lost 2 bases and J 4 bases, leaving 11 bases between the germline ends. This CDR3 is 14 amino acids long. Per germline, CDR1 MDHEN and CDR2 SYDVKM. DNA of the CDR3: TGTGCCAGCAGTTTAGGCCCGGGGGGCTATGGCTACACCTTC. This gives the protein CASSLGPGGYGYTF.

This chain connects TRBV4-1 to TRBJ2-5; D is possibly TRBD2 (5 bases). Germline V gene data show CDR1 as MGHRA and CDR2 as YSYEKL. There are 14 residues in the CDR3. Trimming removed 2 bases from V and 5 bases from J, with 12 bases in between. In nucleotides, the CDR3 is TGCGCCAGCAGCCAACGGACGGGATTGGAGACCCAGTACTTC. The encoded protein is CASSQRTGLETQYF.

The rearrangement joins TRBV4-2 to TRBJ1-6; 11 bases are a match to TRBD1. Germline CDR1 reads LGHNA; CDR2 reads YNFKEQ. V lost 4 bases and J lost 7; bases outside the gene matches: 9. CDR3 length: 17 amino acids. The CDR3 bases are TGTGCCAGCAGCCGGACCGGGACAGGGGGTTTGAATTCACCCCTCCACTTT. It specifies CASSRTGTGGLNSPLHF.

The chain links TRBV19 to TRBJ2-3; D ambiguous. This CDR3 comprises 14 residues. Germline values: CDR1 LNHDA, CDR2 SQIVND (reference sequence). V lost 0 bases and J lost 4, with 8 bases in between. CDR3 amino acids: CASSIDPRADTQYF. For the CDR3, the DNA is TGTGCCAGTAGTATAGACCCACGAGCAGATACGCAGTATTTT.

V is TRBV5-1 and J is TRBJ2-1; 9 nucleotides agree with TRBD2. Germline V gene sequence: CDR1 SGHRS, CDR2 YFSETQ. This CDR3 comprises 15 residues. J lost 1 base, V lost 8 bases, and 7 bases had no gene match. CDR3 in DNA: TGCGCCAGTCAAGGCGGGGGGGCTTCCTACAATGAGCAGTTCTTC. This gives the protein CASQGGGASYNEQFF.

This clone has only one observation. The chain joins TRBV18 to TRBJ2-2; 7 nucleotides match TRBD2. The CDR3 spans 15 residues. V gave up 3 bases and J gave up 6 bases; unmatched junction bases: 7. Per germline, CDR1 KGHSH and CDR2 LQKENI. DNA of the CDR3: TGTGCCAGCTCACCCGGACTAGTTAGTCCCGGGGAGCTGTTTTTT. This gives the protein CASSPGLVSPGELFF.

The CDR3 loop reads CASSSPTTGKGNQPQHF. The DNA for the CDR3 is TGTGCCAGCAGCTCCCCCACGACAGGGAAAGGGAATCAGCCCCAGCATTTT. This chain uses TRBV11-2 with TRBJ1-5; 7 bases line up with TRBD1. Germline V gene lookup returns CDR1 SGHAT and CDR2 FQNNGV. V was clipped by 4 bases and J by 4 bases; unmatched bases: 13. The CDR3 is 17 amino acids.

The chain is built from TRBV5-6 and TRBJ1-6; tentative D call: TRBD1 (5 bases). Germline values: CDR1 SGHDT, CDR2 YYEEEE. This CDR3 is built from 15 residues. Trimming took off 2 bases at V and 9 bases at J, with 15 bases between the two ends. CDR3 in DNA: TGTGCCAGCAGCTTAGCGGGGAGGGGCGGTTCACCCCTCCACTTT. Protein sequence: CASSLAGRGGSPLHF. The variable domain in full, with the rest retrieved from reference TRBV5-6 and TRBJ1-6, is DAGVTQSPTHLIKTRGQQVTLRCSPKSGHDTVSWYQQALGQGPQFIFQYYEEEERQRGNFPDRFSGHQFPNYSSELNVNALLLGDSALYLCASSLAGRGGSPLHFGNGTRLTVT.

The chain couples TRBV6-5 to TRBJ2-7; a possible D gene is TRBD1 (6 bases). In germline, CDR1 is MNHEY, CDR2 SVGAGI. The length of the CDR3 is 15 residues. Trimming cost V 4 bases and J 1 base, with 14 bases left between them. CDR3 sequence: CASSSYRARSYEQYF. The CDR3 DNA reads TGTGCCAGCAGTTCCTACAGGGCGAGGTCCTACGAGCAGTACTTC.

The chain joins TRBV6-4 to TRBJ2-1; 8 positions agree with TRBD2. V dropped 5 bases and J dropped 9; count of bases not matched to a gene: 9. Germline CDR1 reads MRHNA; CDR2 reads SNTAGT. This CDR3 is 14 amino acids long. The DNA for the CDR3 is TGTGCCAGCAGTCCGTCCGGGACTAGTACTGAGCAGTTCTTC. Protein: CASSPSGTSTEQFF.

The J gene is TRBJ2-7, the V gene TRBV5-4; the D gene is possibly TRBD2 (6 bases). Trimming left V 0 bases short and J 6 bases short, with 13 bases between. Germline values: CDR1 SGHNT, CDR2 YYREEE (reference sequence). The CDR3 totals 14 residues. The CDR3 region has the DNA TGTGCCAGCAGCTTGGGGGACTCCCTCCGCGAGCAGTACTTC. This gives the protein CASSLGDSLREQYF.

This chain joins TRBV7-2 and TRBJ2-3, with TRBD2 matching 9 bases. From germline, CDR1 is SGHTA and CDR2 FQGNSA. V shed 5 bases and J 6 bases; nucleotides not matched to a gene: 12. The CDR3 length is 16 residues. The CDR3 sequence: CASSTTSGLGRDTQYF. The DNA of the CDR3 is TGTGCCAGCAGCACGACTAGCGGACTGGGAAGGGATACGCAGTATTTT.

The J gene is TRBJ1-2, the V gene TRBV19; perhaps TRBD1 as D (5 bases). Germline V lookup: CDR1 LNHDA, CDR2 SQIVND (reference sequence). CDR3 size: 14 residues. V was pared by 3 bases and J by 5 bases, with 13 bases between. The CDR3 reads CASSIEGRGYGYTF. The CDR3 DNA follows: TGTGCCAGTAGTATTGAGGGGCGTGGATATGGCTACACCTTC. Variable domain in full (rest from reference TRBV19 and TRBJ1-2): DGGITQSPKYLFRKEGQNVTLSCEQNLNHDAMYWYRQDPGQGLRLIYYSQIVNDFQKGDIAEGYSVSREKKESFPLTVTSAQKNPTAFYLCASSIEGRGYGYTFGSGTRLTVV.

The chain recombines TRBV11-3 with TRBJ2-2; D unresolved. The length of the CDR3 is 14 residues. CDR1 and CDR2 from the germline V gene are SGHNT and YENEEA. The germline V and J ends were trimmed by 7 bases and 0 bases, with 9 bases remaining between them. The CDR3 DNA is TGTGCCAGCACCGAAGATGCGAACACCGGGGAGCTGTTTTTT. Its translation: CASTEDANTGELFF.

The chain couples TRBV5-1 to TRBJ2-6; no firm D call. Germline CDR1 and CDR2: SGHRS and YFSETQ. CDR3 length: 15 amino acids. V was pared by 4 bases and J by 0 bases, with 8 bases between. The CDR3 protein is CASSITASGANVLTF. CDR3 nucleotides: TGCGCCAGCAGCATCACAGCCTCTGGGGCCAACGTCCTGACTTTC. The whole variable domain, filled in from reference TRBV5-1 and TRBJ2-6, reads KAGVTQTPRYLIKTRGQQVTLSCSPISGHRSVSWYQQTPGQGLQFLFEYFSETQRNKGNFPGRFSGRQFSNSRSEMNVSTLELGDSALYLCASSITASGANVLTFGAGSRLTVL.

The chain uses TRBV5-1 and TRBJ2-5, with 13 bases matching TRBD2. V was clipped by 3 bases and J by 4 bases; unmatched bases: 3. This CDR3 contains 15 residues. Germline CDR1 and CDR2: SGHRS and YFSETQ. This CDR3 is CASSSRLAGGETQYF. The CDR3 DNA reads as TGCGCCAGCAGCTCTAGACTAGCGGGGGGAGAGACCCAGTACTTC.

The rearrangement uses TRBV30 and TRBJ2-7, with D tentatively TRBD2 (5 bases). The V gene lost 3 bases and the J gene lost 4 bases, with 10 bases spanning the gap. Germline V gene data show CDR1 as GTSNPN and CDR2 as SVGIG (reference sequence). This CDR3 contains 12 residues. CDR3 amino acids: CAWSLGGYEQYF. The CDR3 coding sequence is TGTGCCTGGAGCTTGGGCGGGTACGAGCAGTACTTC.

The rearrangement uses TRBV9 and TRBJ2-1; 7 positions match TRBD1. The CDR3 extends over 15 amino acids. The J segment lost 5 bases and the V segment lost 3 bases, leaving 8 bases of the junction unmatched. The germline V gene encodes CDR1 SGDLS and CDR2 YYNGEE. The CDR3 bases are TGTGCCAGCAGCGCCTTAGGACAGGAGAACAATGAGCAGTTCTTC. It codes for CASSALGQENNEQFF.

This rearrangement joins TRBV5-1 to TRBJ2-2; the D is unclear. The CDR3 runs to 14 residues. Germline V lookup: CDR1 SGHRS, CDR2 YFSETQ. With 6 bases removed from V and 0 bases from J, the gap between germline ends came to 9 bases. The CDR3 spells CASNPDANTGELFF. For the CDR3, the DNA is TGCGCCAGCAACCCAGATGCGAACACCGGGGAGCTGTTTTTT.

A note on this clone: Other DNA sequences in this specimen translate into the identical CDR3. The CDR3 region has the DNA TGTGCCAGCTCACCATCCGGGACAGGGGGCACAGATACGCAGTATTTT. Translation: CASSPSGTGGTDTQYF. The chain combines TRBV18 with TRBJ2-3; 10 nucleotides match TRBD1. Germline assignment: CDR1 KGHSH and CDR2 LQKENI. The CDR3 runs to 16 residues. Germline trimming cut 2 bases from V and 1 base from J; bases unmatched to any gene: 3.

CDR3 DNA sequence: TGTGCCACCGGACAGGGCGCCTTCGGCGAGCAGTACTTC. This encodes CATGQGAFGEQYF. V and J are TRBV28 and TRBJ2-7, with 8 bases lining up with TRBD1. Trimming took 10 bases from V and 6 from J; bases not matched to a gene: 11. CDR3 length: 13 residues. CDR1 is MDHEN and CDR2 is SYDVKM in the germline V gene.

The chain couples TRBV7-2 to TRBJ2-7; 9 nucleotides line up with TRBD1. CDR1 SGHTA and CDR2 FQGNSA come from the germline V gene. V was pared by 1 base and J by 5 bases, with 6 bases of the junction left unmatched. The CDR3 has 15 amino acids. This CDR3 reads CASSLVGDRADEQYF. The DNA of the CDR3 is TGTGCCAGCAGCTTAGTGGGGGACAGGGCCGACGAGCAGTACTTC.